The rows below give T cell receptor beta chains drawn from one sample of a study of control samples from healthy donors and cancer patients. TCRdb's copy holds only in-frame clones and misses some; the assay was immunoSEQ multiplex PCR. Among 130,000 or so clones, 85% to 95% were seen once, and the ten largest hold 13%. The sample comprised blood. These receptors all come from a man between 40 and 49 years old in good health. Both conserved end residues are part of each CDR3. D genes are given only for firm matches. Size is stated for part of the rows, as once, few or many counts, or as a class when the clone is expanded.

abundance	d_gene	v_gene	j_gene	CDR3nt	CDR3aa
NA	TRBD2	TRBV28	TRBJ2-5	TGTGCCAGCAGTGGGACTAGCGGGAGACGGAAGGAGACCCAGTACTTC	CASSGTSGRRKETQYF
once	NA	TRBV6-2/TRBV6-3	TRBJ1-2	TGTGCCAGCAGTTACTCGAGGGGCACACGTCGGTTAGAAAACTATGGCTACACCTTC	CASSYSRGTRRLENYGYTF
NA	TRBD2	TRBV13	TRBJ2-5	TGTGCCAGCAGACCATGGGGGGGACAAGAGACCCAGTACTTC	CASRPWGGQETQYF
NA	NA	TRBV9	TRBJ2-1	TGTGCCAGCAGCGTAGCCGGCAGCGGGCTCGGTGAGCAGTTCTTC	CASSVAGSGLGEQFF
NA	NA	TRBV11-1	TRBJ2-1	TGTGCCAGCAGCCCGACTCGGAATGAGCAGTTCTTC	CASSPTRNEQFF
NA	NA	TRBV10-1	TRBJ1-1	TGCGCCAGCAGTGAGAGTTTCGACAGAACTGAAGCTTTCTTT	CASSESFDRTEAFF
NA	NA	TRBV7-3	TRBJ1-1	TGTGCCAGCAGCTCCGGGTCGAATACTGAAGCTTTCTTT	CASSSGSNTEAFF
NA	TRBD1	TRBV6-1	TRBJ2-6	TGTGCCAGCAGTGAAATGGGGGCAGGGGGCCAACTTAGGGAGTCTGGGGCCAACGTCCTGACTTTC	CASSEMGAGGQLRESGANVLTF
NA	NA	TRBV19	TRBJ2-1	TGTGCCAGTAGGCCCGGGGGTAGTCCCTACAATGAGCAGTTCTTC	CASRPGGSPYNEQFF
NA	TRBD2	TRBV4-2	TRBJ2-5	TGTGCCAGCAGCCAAGATCTTGTGACTAGCGGGAGGGCCTGGGAGACCCAGTACTTC	CASSQDLVTSGRAWETQYF
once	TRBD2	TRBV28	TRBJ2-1	TGTGCCAGCAGGATTAGCGGGGGCTCCTACAATGAGCAGTTCTTC	CASRISGGSYNEQFF
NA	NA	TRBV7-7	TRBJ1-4	TGTGCTAGCAGCCCTCCCCCCAGGGATGAAAAACTGTTTTTT	CASSPPPRDEKLFF
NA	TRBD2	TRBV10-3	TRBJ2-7	TGTGCCATCAGGGTAGCGGGGGGCCGGTACGAGCAGTACTTC	CAIRVAGGRYEQYF
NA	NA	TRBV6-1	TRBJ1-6	TGTGCCAGCAGTGAAGCGCACACGAGCTCCTATAATTCACCCCTCCACTTT	CASSEAHTSSYNSPLHF
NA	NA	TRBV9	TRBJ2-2	TGTGCCAGCAGCGTAGGGCCTAGCGACACCGGGGAGCTGTTTTTT	CASSVGPSDTGELFF
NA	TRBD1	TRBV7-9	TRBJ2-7	TGTGCCAGCAGCAAGGGACAGGGGACAAACTACGAGCAGTACTTC	CASSKGQGTNYEQYF
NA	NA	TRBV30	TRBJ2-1	TGTGCCTGGAGTGTTGGAAATGAGCAGTTCTTC	CAWSVGNEQFF
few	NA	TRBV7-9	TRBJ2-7	TGTGCTAGCGGCAGTCGCTACGAGCAGTACTTC	CASGSRYEQYF
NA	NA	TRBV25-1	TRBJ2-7	TGTGCCAGCAGTCCGAACTCCTACGAGCAGTACTTC	CASSPNSYEQYF
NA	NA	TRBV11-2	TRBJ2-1	TGTGCCAGCAGCTTGGTGGGGGTATCCTACAATGAGCAGTTCTTC	CASSLVGVSYNEQFF
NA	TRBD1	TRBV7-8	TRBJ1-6	TGTGCCAGCAGCCCAGACAGGGTAGGCAGTTCACCCCTCCACTTT	CASSPDRVGSSPLHF
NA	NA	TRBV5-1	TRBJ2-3	TGCGCCAGCAGCACCCCCCTTAGCGGAACTAGCACAGATACGCAGTATTTT	CASSTPLSGTSTDTQYF
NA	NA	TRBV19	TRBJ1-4	TGTGCCAGTAGTCCATCCATTGGGTCGGCTAATGAAAAACTGTTTTTT	CASSPSIGSANEKLFF
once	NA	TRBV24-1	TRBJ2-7	TGTGCCACCAGTGATTTAGGCACTTCTGGGGAGCAGTACTTC	CATSDLGTSGEQYF
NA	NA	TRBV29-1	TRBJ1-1	TGCAGCGTTGAGACAGGCCCGGACACTGAAGCTTTCTTT	CSVETGPDTEAFF
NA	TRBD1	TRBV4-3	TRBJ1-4	TGCGCCAGCAGCCAACATTGGAGGCTCGGGAGGGGACAGCCGAATGAAAAACTGTTTTTT	CASSQHWRLGRGQPNEKLFF
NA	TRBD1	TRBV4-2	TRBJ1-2	TGTGCCAGCAGCCCACCGGGACAGGGCTATGGCTACACCTTC	CASSPPGQGYGYTF